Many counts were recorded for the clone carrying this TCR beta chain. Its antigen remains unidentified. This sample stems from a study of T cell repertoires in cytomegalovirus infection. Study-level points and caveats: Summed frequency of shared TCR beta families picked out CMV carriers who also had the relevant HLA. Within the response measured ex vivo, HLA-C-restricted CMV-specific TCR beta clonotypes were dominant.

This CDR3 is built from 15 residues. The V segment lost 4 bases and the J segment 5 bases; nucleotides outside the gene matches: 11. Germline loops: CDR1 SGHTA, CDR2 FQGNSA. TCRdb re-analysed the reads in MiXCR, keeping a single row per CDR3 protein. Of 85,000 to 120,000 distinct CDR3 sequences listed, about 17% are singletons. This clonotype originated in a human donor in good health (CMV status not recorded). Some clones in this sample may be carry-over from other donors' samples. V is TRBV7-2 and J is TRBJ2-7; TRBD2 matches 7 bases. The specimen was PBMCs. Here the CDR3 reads CASSSGLGPLNEQYF. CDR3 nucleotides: TGTGCCAGCAGCTCAGGACTAGGCCCTTTGAACGAGCAGTACTTC.